This TCR beta chain was recovered during a study of identical twins. V lost 0 bases and J lost 3; bases outside the gene matches: 2. From germline, CDR1 is SGDLS and CDR2 YYNGEE. CDR3 size: 15 residues. Notes on this clonotype: Its specificity is not known.

A universal primer site was created by template switching, with the cDNA bearing unique molecular identifiers. TCRdb re-derived calls from the 5' RACE reads in MiXCR, one entry per CDR3 protein. The sample includes about 520,000 distinct CDR3 sequences, 22% of them seen just once. Study findings and constraints: The models gave estimates that fell short of the out-of-frame TCR alpha sharing seen in monozygotic twins.

The same sample was also used in a study of T cells expressing NK-cell markers. From that second work: Seven of the eight sequenced donors were classified as HCMV-seropositive, and one was classified as seronegative. In a few donors, dominant clonotypes made up 28.3-60.1% of CD3+CD56-NKG2C+ cells.

This TCR was recovered from a young woman in good health. The specimen sequenced was CD4+ T cells sorted from blood. The chain recombines TRBV9 with TRBJ2-7; 11 bases are shared with TRBD1. The CDR3 loop is CASSVGDRGYYEQYF. DNA for the CDR3: TGTGCCAGCAGCGTAGGGGACAGGGGGTACTACGAGCAGTACTTC. The full variable domain, with the rest looked up from reference TRBV9 and TRBJ2-7, is DSGVTQTPKHLITATGQRVTLRCSPRSGDLSVYWYQQSLDQGLQFLIQYYNGEERAKGNILERFSAQQFPDLHSELNLSSLELGDSALYFCASSVGDRGYYEQYFGPGTRLTVT.